This TCR beta chain appears in the sequencing data of a study of OX40 agonist ivuxolimab in advanced cancers. Whole-study context: Recorded diagnoses for dose-escalation patients were hepatocellular carcinoma, melanoma, renal cell or head and neck cancer. Of mixed ages from about 23 to 85 and averaging approximately 60 years, the group was more than 65% male. Study outcomes and limitations: At doses 0.1 to 3.0 mg/kg, CD4+ and CD8+ clones expanded.

The method was immunoSEQ multiplex PCR; TCRdb's version includes in-frame clones alone and lacks a portion of them. The table records about 49,000 clones, just under 80% of them present only once. This CDR3 spans 16 amino acids. The V gene end was trimmed by 6 bases and the J gene end by 0 bases; junction bases not matched to a gene: 7. CDR1 is SQVTM, CDR2 ANQGSEA, per germline. Concerning this clone: The antigen is undetermined.

The origin of this receptor is an adult with an advanced solid tumor such as melanoma, head and neck, liver or kidney cancer. Sequenced here: CD4+ or CD8+ T cells sorted from blood, sampled in a trial of the OX40 agonist ivuxolimab. The chain joins TRBV29-1 to TRBJ2-3; 12 positions agree with TRBD2. The CDR3 region is CSVGTSGYTSTDTQYF. CDR3 in DNA: TGCAGCGTGGGGACTAGCGGGTACACTAGCACAGATACGCAGTATTTT.